This TCR beta chain was sequenced in a study of cytomegalovirus exposure and HLA in healthy donors. The CDR3 consists of 14 residues. Trimming removed 3 bases at V and 2 bases at J, with 11 bases between. CDR1 is LGHNA and CDR2 is YNFKEQ in the germline V gene. These donors were members of the 120-subject validation cohort, a group separate from the roughly 670-subject first cohort. Profiling relied on immunoSEQ multiplex PCR, and the TCRdb table lists in-frame clones only, not all of them. The data hold about 79,000 clones, with under 95% observed a single time. Sequencing was done on a sample of PBMCs. V and J are TRBV4-2 and TRBJ2-7, with TRBD1 as a possible D gene (5 bases). The sequence was collected from a woman aged 30 to 39 in good health and CMV-seronegative. As DNA, the CDR3 is TGTGCCAGCAGCCATTCAACAGGTACCTACGAGCAGTACTTC. Amino acids: CASSHSTGTYEQYF.